Following are 9 T cell receptor beta chains from one sample sequenced in a study of Tregs in tolerant kidney transplant recipients. This table comes from immunoSEQ multiplex PCR, and its TCRdb copy is limited to in-frame clones, with some not included. The profile covers about 52,000 clones, with approximately 91% appearing a single time and around 15% taken by the ten largest. Mixed chimerism was transient after nonmyeloablative marrow transplants from related graft donors. The specimen comprised CD8+ T cells from blood (PBMCs), sampled 24 months after the transplant. The receptors derive from a human patient who received a combined kidney and bone marrow transplant. Some T cells may have come from the graft donor.

The chain is built from TRBV9 and TRBJ2-3; 7 positions match TRBD2. The CDR3 runs to 15 residues. With V trimmed by 4 bases and J by 2 bases, 7 bases remained unmatched. Germline V gives CDR1 SGDLS, CDR2 YYNGEE. The CDR3 sequence is CASSPGGGDTDTQYF. Written as DNA, the CDR3 is TGTGCCAGCAGCCCCGGTGGGGGGGACACAGATACGCAGTATTTT.

The V and J genes are TRBV15 and TRBJ1-2, with TRBD1 matching over 7 bases. This CDR3 is built from 14 residues. The V gene's germline CDR1 is LNHNV and CDR2 YYDKDF (reference sequence). V trimming: 9 bases; J trimming: 4 bases; junction bases outside the gene matches: 11. The CDR3 bases are TGTGCCACAAGCGCGGACAGGTCTTCCTATGGCTACACCTTC. Translated, it gives CATSADRSSYGYTF.

The J gene is TRBJ1-2, the V gene TRBV7-9, with a weak D call TRBD1 (6 bases). The CDR3 is 13 residues long. V was cut by 1 base and J by 6 bases, with 9 bases left in between. Per the germline V gene, CDR1 is SEHNR and CDR2 is FQNEAQ (reference sequence). The chain's CDR3 is CASSLDRDNGYTF. The CDR3 region has the DNA TGTGCCAGCAGCTTAGACCGGGACAATGGCTACACCTTC.

The chain joins TRBV9 to TRBJ2-2; no clear D gene. V was trimmed by 2 bases and J by 3 bases, leaving 5 bases between them. The CDR3 has 13 amino acids. The germline gives CDR1 SGDLS, CDR2 YYNGEE. CDR3 sequence reads: CASSVQYTGELFF. The CDR3 nucleotides read TGTGCCAGCAGCGTTCAGTACACCGGGGAGCTGTTTTTT.

This chain connects TRBV14 to TRBJ1-2; D may be TRBD1 (6 bases). This CDR3 contains 18 residues. Per germline, CDR1 SGHDN and CDR2 FVKESK. V was pared by 2 bases and J by 1 base, with 20 bases between. CDR3 in DNA: TGTGCCAGCAGCCAATTGGTCGGGCGACAGGACCTTAACTATGGCTACACCTTC. Its translation is CASSQLVGRQDLNYGYTF.

The chain uses TRBV6-5 and TRBJ2-3, with 9 nucleotides matching TRBD2. Germline V gene sequence: CDR1 MNHEY, CDR2 SVGAGI. V lost 0 bases to trimming and J lost 1 base; unmatched junction nucleotides: 2. This CDR3 spans 16 amino acids. In DNA form, the CDR3 reads TGTGCCAGCAGTTACTCGGGCGGGGGGGGCACAGATACGCAGTATTTT. Translation gives CASSYSGGGGTDTQYF.

The rearrangement links TRBV11-2 to TRBJ2-7; 9 positions agree with TRBD2. Per germline, CDR1 SGHAT and CDR2 FQNNGV. The CDR3 sequence is 16 residues long. V lost 5 bases to trimming and J lost 6 bases; unmatched junction nucleotides: 14. CDR3 DNA sequence: TGTGCCAGCAGCACCAGGGGGGGGCTAGCGGGGTTCGAGCAGTACTTC. Translating gives CASSTRGGLAGFEQYF.

This clone is a singleton in its sample. The CDR3 reads CASSNGTGQGRRTEAFF. The CDR3 region has the DNA TGTGCCAGCAGCAATGGGACTGGACAGGGCAGACGAACTGAAGCTTTCTTT. J is TRBJ1-1 and V is TRBV21-1; the table's D call, TRBD1, was not checked against the DNA. TRBV21-1 is a known pseudogene. This CDR3 spans 17 amino acids.

The rearrangement joins TRBV7-2 to TRBJ2-1; 14 bases match TRBD2. This CDR3 comprises 17 residues. Unmatched junction bases numbered 5, after V lost 5 bases and J lost 2 bases. Germline CDR1 reads SGHTA; CDR2 reads FQGNSA. The CDR3 spells CASSLGTSGSAYNEQFF. The CDR3 DNA follows: TGTGCCAGCAGCCTCGGGACTAGCGGGAGCGCCTACAATGAGCAGTTCTTC.